This TCR beta chain came from a study of cytomegalovirus exposure and HLA in healthy donors. Points from the study as a whole: HLA restriction was apparent for most CMV-associated TCR beta chains in a later analysis.

With 60 Vbeta and 13 Jbeta primers, the PCR was carried out. Measured with immunoSEQ multiplex PCR; TCRdb has only the in-frame clones, and not every one. The sample includes 150,000 to 200,000 clones, 65% to 85% seen only once; the top ten take approximately 7.1%. About this clone: Its target is not known.

The CDR3 consists of 14 residues. Germline V gene lookup returns CDR1 LNHDA and CDR2 SQIVND (reference sequence). V lost 3 bases to trimming and J lost 6 bases; unmatched junction nucleotides: 2. This TCR was sampled from a man aged 35 to 55 in good health and CMV-seropositive. The rearrangement uses TRBV19 and TRBJ1-5, with 10 bases lining up with TRBD1. The sequencing input was PBMCs. CDR3: CASSIDRGLQPQHF. The CDR3 coding sequence is TGTGCCAGTAGTATCGACAGGGGGCTTCAGCCCCAGCATTTT.